A selection of T cell receptor beta chains follows, all from one sample in a study of blood T cell repertoires in COVID-19. Measured with immunoSEQ multiplex PCR; TCRdb has only the in-frame clones, and not every one. The sample lists roughly 78,000 clones, around 90% occurring once. Input material: peripheral blood. These receptors all stem from a man aged 50 to 59 with acute or convalescent COVID-19. CDR3s include the opening cysteine and the closing phenylalanine or tryptophan. The D gene is left open where the match is weak. Not all rows give a size; the values are once, few, many and, for expanded clones, a class.

abundance	v_gene	j_gene	d_gene	CDR3aa	CDR3nt
NA	TRBV28	TRBJ2-7	TRBD1	CASSSNNRGNEQYF	TGTGCCAGCAGTTCCAACAACAGGGGAAATGAGCAGTACTTC
NA	TRBV4-2	TRBJ2-2	NA	CASSQGGTGELFF	TGTGCCAGCAGCCAGGGAGGCACCGGGGAGCTGTTTTTT
once	TRBV27	TRBJ2-7	TRBD2	CASSLGTSGGSEQYF	TGTGCCAGCAGTTTGGGGACTAGCGGGGGGTCCGAGCAGTACTTC
NA	TRBV3-1/TRBV3-2	TRBJ1-2	TRBD1	CASSQDRTGGYGYTF	TGTGCCAGCAGCCAAGACCGGACAGGGGGATATGGCTACACCTTC
once	TRBV12-3/TRBV12-4	TRBJ1-2	NA	CASSAGQSYGYTF	TGTGCCAGCAGCGCTGGACAGTCCTATGGCTACACCTTC
NA	TRBV6-6	TRBJ2-7	TRBD1	CASSYVTGGYEQYF	TGTGCCAGCAGTTATGTAACAGGGGGGTACGAGCAGTACTTC
NA	TRBV30	TRBJ1-5	TRBD1	CAWSAGQGYQPQHF	TGTGCCTGGAGTGCCGGACAGGGCTATCAGCCCCAGCATTTT
NA	TRBV27	TRBJ2-3	TRBD1	CASSLPPGQGDTQYF	TGTGCCAGCAGTTTGCCCCCGGGACAGGGAGATACGCAGTATTTT
NA	TRBV29-1	TRBJ1-1	TRBD1	CSVDRANTEAFF	TGCAGCGTGGACAGGGCGAACACTGAAGCTTTCTTT
NA	TRBV7-8	TRBJ1-5	TRBD1	CASSLGGWQPQHF	TGTGCCAGCAGCCTAGGGGGCTGGCAGCCCCAGCATTTT
NA	TRBV7-3	TRBJ2-5	TRBD2	CASSFRRLAGGQETQYF	TGTGCCAGCAGCTTCCGACGACTAGCGGGGGGCCAAGAGACCCAGTACTTC
NA	TRBV5-1	TRBJ1-2	NA	CASSLDWVGGTVNYGYTF	TGCGCCAGCAGCTTGGACTGGGTTGGGGGGACGGTCAACTATGGCTACACCTTC
NA	TRBV28	TRBJ2-3	TRBD2	CASRDAGGSRDTQYF	TGTGCCAGCAGGGACGCGGGGGGCTCAAGAGATACGCAGTATTTT
NA	TRBV5-1	TRBJ2-3	TRBD2	CASSSIAGGSTDTQYF	TGCGCCAGCAGCTCGATAGCGGGGGGGAGCACAGATACGCAGTATTTT
NA	TRBV7-9	TRBJ2-3	NA	CASSPSTGTDTQYF	TGTGCCAGCAGCCCATCGACAGGTACAGATACGCAGTATTTT
NA	TRBV29-1	TRBJ2-3	TRBD1	CSVEGDREGDTQYF	TGCAGCGTTGAAGGGGACAGGGAAGGAGATACGCAGTATTTT
NA	TRBV19	TRBJ1-1	NA	CASSEQLNTEAFF	TGTGCCAGTAGTGAACAGTTAAACACTGAAGCTTTCTTT
NA	TRBV7-9	TRBJ1-5	NA	CASRRSDSNQPQHF	TGTGCCAGCAGACGATCAGATAGCAATCAGCCCCAGCATTTT
few	TRBV5-1	TRBJ2-1	TRBD1	CASSLGQGVNEQFF	TGCGCCAGCAGCCTGGGACAGGGGGTCAATGAGCAGTTCTTC
NA	TRBV5-5	TRBJ1-1	NA	CASNLRGRTEAFF	TGTGCCAGCAACTTACGTGGGCGTACTGAAGCTTTCTTT
NA	TRBV6-4	TRBJ2-3	TRBD2	CASSVRGGGTDTQYF	TGTGCCAGCAGTGTCCGCGGGGGGGGCACAGATACGCAGTATTTT
NA	TRBV5-6	TRBJ1-5	NA	CASSRIGQIYQPQHF	TGTGCCAGCAGCCGAATCGGACAGATTTATCAGCCCCAGCATTTT
once	TRBV18	TRBJ1-5	TRBD1	CASSPGTVNQPQHF	TGTGCCAGCTCACCAGGGACAGTAAATCAGCCCCAGCATTTT
NA	TRBV2	TRBJ2-5	NA	CASSEAEFSETQYF	TGTGCCAGCAGTGAAGCGGAGTTCTCTGAGACCCAGTACTTC
NA	TRBV28	TRBJ1-3	NA	CASSAGSGNTIYF	TGTGCCAGCAGTGCGGGGTCTGGAAACACCATATATTTT
once	TRBV25-1	TRBJ2-5	NA	CASSDPRGATQYF	TGTGCCAGCAGTGACCCCAGAGGAGCGACCCAGTACTTC
NA	TRBV28	TRBJ1-4	NA	CASSFRGPDNEKLFF	TGTGCCAGCAGCTTCAGGGGCCCAGATAATGAAAAACTGTTTTTT
NA	TRBV5-4	TRBJ2-1	TRBD2	CASSFSTSGGYNEQFF	TGTGCCAGCAGCTTCTCGACTAGCGGGGGCTACAATGAGCAGTTCTTC
NA	TRBV11-1	TRBJ2-5	TRBD1	CASSLQGAGEKETQYF	TGTGCCAGCAGCCTACAGGGGGCGGGAGAAAAAGAGACCCAGTACTTC
once	TRBV5-8	TRBJ1-2	NA	CASSSRGSGYTF	TGTGCCAGCAGCTCCAGGGGCTCGGGCTACACCTTC
NA	TRBV19	TRBJ2-2	NA	CASSRGTENTGELFF	TGTGCCAGTAGCAGGGGGACTGAAAACACCGGGGAGCTGTTTTTT
NA	TRBV3-1/TRBV3-2	TRBJ2-7	NA	CASSQDIEWEQYF	TGTGCCAGCAGCCAAGATATAGAGTGGGAGCAGTACTTC
NA	TRBV5-1	TRBJ2-2	NA	CASSIPGLRELFF	TGCGCCAGCAGCATCCCCGGGTTGAGGGAGCTGTTTTTT
NA	TRBV10-3	TRBJ2-1	TRBD2	CAISPQKGRGANEQFF	TGTGCCATCAGCCCCCAGAAGGGGAGGGGAGCCAATGAGCAGTTCTTC
NA	TRBV4-1	TRBJ1-2	TRBD1	CASSQVGRGDGYTF	TGCGCCAGCAGCCAAGTGGGCAGGGGGGACGGCTACACCTTC
NA	TRBV6-1	TRBJ2-3	NA	CASSEAPAQYF	TGTGCCAGCAGTGAAGCGCCGGCGCAGTATTTT
NA	TRBV6-5	TRBJ1-2	NA	CASTEGKFRGYGYTF	TGTGCCAGCACCGAAGGGAAGTTTCGGGGGTATGGCTACACCTTC
NA	TRBV7-2	TRBJ2-1	TRBD1	CASSLTGTGLNEQFF	TGTGCCAGCAGCTTAACTGGGACAGGGTTGAATGAGCAGTTCTTC
NA	TRBV5-1	TRBJ1-1	NA	CASSKNRNTEAFF	TGCGCCAGCAGCAAAAATAGAAACACTGAAGCTTTCTTT
NA	TRBV2	TRBJ1-5	NA	CASSESSYSNQPQHF	TGTGCCAGCAGTGAAAGTAGTTATAGCAATCAGCCCCAGCATTTT
NA	TRBV3-1/TRBV3-2	TRBJ2-7	TRBD2	CASSRAGAPSYEQYF	TGTGCCAGCAGCCGAGCGGGGGCCCCCTCCTACGAGCAGTACTTC
NA	TRBV9	TRBJ2-7	NA	CASSPRPRGEQYF	TGTGCCAGCAGCCCGCGCCCGCGGGGCGAGCAGTACTTC
NA	TRBV5-1	TRBJ2-1	TRBD2	CASSLRGLAGVGEQFF	TGCGCCAGCAGCTTGAGGGGACTAGCGGGGGTTGGGGAGCAGTTCTTC
once	TRBV11-2	TRBJ2-1	TRBD2	CASSLSGRANNEQFF	TGTGCCAGCAGCTTATCCGGGAGGGCTAACAATGAGCAGTTCTTC
NA	TRBV19	TRBJ1-2	NA	CASSSQGPYGYTF	TGTGCCAGTAGTAGCCAGGGTCCCTATGGCTACACCTTC